The entry below gives a single T cell receptor beta chain sequence along with its context. Its matching antigen is unknown. The CDR3 is 16 amino acids. The germline V gene encodes CDR1 SGHDT and CDR2 YYEEEE. V was clipped by 2 bases and J by 2 bases, with 14 bases between them. Blood sampling was done at baseline, cycle 4 day 1, and cycle 7 day 1. Sequencing used immunoSEQ multiplex PCR; TCRdb keeps in-frame clones, though not all of them. The sample has over 60,000 clones, 75% to 90% seen once. These data are taken from a study of OX40 agonist ivuxolimab in advanced cancers. The wider study: Patients were treated with intravenous ivuxolimab, dosed at 0.01 to 10 mg/kg and infused every 2 weeks. General study points: Expanded peripheral T-cell antigen specificity went undetermined. Some nonresponders additionally presented with little normalized T-cell clonal expansion.

This clonotype was sampled from an adult with an advanced solid tumor such as melanoma, head and neck, liver or kidney cancer. The gene calls are TRBV5-6 and TRBJ1-5, with D perhaps matching TRBD1 (6 bases). The sample in question was CD4+ or CD8+ T cells sorted from blood, obtained in a trial of the OX40 agonist ivuxolimab. In nucleotides, the CDR3 is TGTGCCAGCAGCTTCGGGACACCAGCGGGCAATCAGCCCCAGCATTTT. This gives the protein CASSFGTPAGNQPQHF.